The rows below give T cell receptor beta chains drawn from one sample of a study of shared clonotypes between healthy human individuals. Using immunoSEQ multiplex PCR, the repertoire was profiled, and TCRdb retains in-frame clones only, with some absent. The table has some 530,000 clones, around 73% seen once. Material for sequencing was PBMCs. The source of these receptors is a woman aged 40-49 years in good health. Some clones in this sample may be carry-over from other donors' samples. CDR3s include the opening cysteine and the closing phenylalanine or tryptophan. D genes are given only for firm matches. Expanded clones get a size class; other rows say once, few or many, or leave the size out.

clone size: NA; J gene: TRBJ1-1; D gene: NA; V gene: TRBV29-1; CDR3 protein: CSVEKGPRDTEAFF; CDR3 DNA: TGCAGCGTTGAAAAGGGCCCCAGGGACACTGAAGCTTTCTTT
clone size: NA; J gene: TRBJ1-2; D gene: TRBD1; V gene: TRBV6-5; CDR3 protein: CASSYSGQGGYGYTF; CDR3 DNA: TGTGCCAGCAGTTACTCGGGACAGGGAGGCTATGGCTACACCTTC
clone size: NA; J gene: TRBJ2-1; D gene: TRBD2; V gene: TRBV7-9; CDR3 protein: CASSPGLAGDNEQFF; CDR3 DNA: TGTGCCAGCAGCCCGGGACTAGCGGGAGACAATGAGCAGTTCTTC
clone size: NA; J gene: TRBJ2-7; D gene: NA; V gene: TRBV18; CDR3 protein: CASSRGAAYEQYF; CDR3 DNA: TGTGCCAGCTCACGGGGGGCCGCCTACGAGCAGTACTTC
clone size: NA; J gene: TRBJ2-7; D gene: NA; V gene: TRBV7-2; CDR3 protein: CASSLWALSSYEQYF; CDR3 DNA: TGTGCCAGCAGCTTATGGGCACTGAGCTCCTACGAGCAGTACTTC
clone size: NA; J gene: TRBJ2-3; D gene: NA; V gene: TRBV5-1; CDR3 protein: CASSFAESTDTQYF; CDR3 DNA: TGCGCCAGCAGCTTCGCGGAGAGCACAGATACGCAGTATTTT
clone size: NA; J gene: TRBJ2-1; D gene: TRBD1; V gene: TRBV27; CDR3 protein: CASSLGQATDEQFF; CDR3 DNA: TGTGCCAGCAGTCTCGGACAGGCAACGGATGAGCAGTTCTTC
clone size: NA; J gene: TRBJ1-1; D gene: TRBD1; V gene: TRBV19; CDR3 protein: CASSIDRGRVAFF; CDR3 DNA: TGTGCCAGTAGTATTGACAGGGGGCGCGTAGCTTTCTTT
clone size: NA; J gene: TRBJ2-1; D gene: TRBD1; V gene: TRBV7-3; CDR3 protein: CASSLAPSSTGSFYNEQFF; CDR3 DNA: TGTGCCAGCAGCTTAGCCCCCTCGTCGACAGGGAGTTTCTACAATGAGCAGTTCTTC
clone size: NA; J gene: TRBJ2-7; D gene: TRBD1; V gene: TRBV28; CDR3 protein: CASSPRTGYEQYF; CDR3 DNA: TGTGCCAGCAGTCCACGGACAGGGTACGAGCAGTACTTC
clone size: NA; J gene: TRBJ2-3; D gene: TRBD2; V gene: TRBV7-3; CDR3 protein: CASSSLSGSTDTQYF; CDR3 DNA: TGTGCCAGCAGCTCCCTTAGCGGGAGCACAGATACGCAGTATTTT
clone size: NA; J gene: TRBJ2-7; D gene: NA; V gene: TRBV30; CDR3 protein: CAWSLAPDSSEQYF; CDR3 DNA: TGTGCCTGGAGCTTGGCCCCCGACAGTTCCGAGCAGTACTTC
clone size: NA; J gene: TRBJ2-5; D gene: NA; V gene: TRBV10-2; CDR3 protein: CASSDPQETQYF; CDR3 DNA: TGCGCCAGCAGCGACCCGCAAGAGACCCAGTACTTC
clone size: NA; J gene: TRBJ2-3; D gene: NA; V gene: TRBV7-2; CDR3 protein: CASSLAVGGPSTDTQYF; CDR3 DNA: TGTGCCAGCAGCTTAGCTGTTGGCGGGCCTAGCACAGATACGCAGTATTTT
clone size: NA; J gene: TRBJ2-2; D gene: NA; V gene: TRBV28; CDR3 protein: CASRAANTGELFF; CDR3 DNA: TGTGCCAGCAGAGCGGCGAACACCGGGGAGCTGTTTTTT
clone size: few; J gene: TRBJ2-1; D gene: TRBD2; V gene: TRBV18; CDR3 protein: CASSPRVLGLAGVRADNEQFF; CDR3 DNA: TGTGCCAGCTCACCACGAGTCCTGGGACTAGCGGGAGTCCGGGCAGACAATGAGCAGTTCTTC
clone size: NA; J gene: TRBJ2-7; D gene: NA; V gene: TRBV7-3; CDR3 protein: CASSRVLLGEQYF; CDR3 DNA: TGTGCCAGCAGTAGAGTCCTCCTGGGCGAGCAGTACTTC
clone size: NA; J gene: TRBJ1-1; D gene: NA; V gene: TRBV19; CDR3 protein: CASRLGGNTEAFF; CDR3 DNA: TGTGCCAGTAGGCTGGGGGGGAACACTGAAGCTTTCTTT
clone size: NA; J gene: TRBJ1-2; D gene: NA; V gene: TRBV4-1; CDR3 protein: CASSQDLGYGYTF; CDR3 DNA: TGCGCCAGCAGCCAAGATTTGGGCTATGGCTACACCTTC
clone size: NA; J gene: TRBJ2-5; D gene: NA; V gene: TRBV6-5; CDR3 protein: CASSALGGGQETQYF; CDR3 DNA: TGTGCCAGCAGTGCCTTGGGGGGCGGCCAAGAGACCCAGTACTTC
clone size: NA; J gene: TRBJ2-5; D gene: TRBD1; V gene: TRBV7-8; CDR3 protein: CASSPRTGGYGKETQYF; CDR3 DNA: TGTGCCAGCAGCCCCCGGACAGGGGGATATGGGAAAGAGACCCAGTACTTC
clone size: many; J gene: TRBJ2-3; D gene: NA; V gene: TRBV19; CDR3 protein: CASSIMNTQYF; CDR3 DNA: TGTGCCAGTAGTATCATGAATACGCAGTATTTT
clone size: NA; J gene: TRBJ2-2; D gene: NA; V gene: TRBV29-1; CDR3 protein: CSVGSTRELFF; CDR3 DNA: TGCAGCGTTGGTTCCACCCGGGAGCTGTTTTTT
clone size: NA; J gene: TRBJ1-1; D gene: NA; V gene: TRBV2; CDR3 protein: CASSEKQTNTEAFF; CDR3 DNA: TGTGCCAGCAGTGAAAAACAGACGAACACTGAAGCTTTCTTT
clone size: NA; J gene: TRBJ2-3; D gene: TRBD2; V gene: TRBV5-1; CDR3 protein: CASSLARGADTQYF; CDR3 DNA: TGCGCCAGCAGCTTGGCCCGGGGGGCAGATACGCAGTATTTT
clone size: NA; J gene: TRBJ2-7; D gene: NA; V gene: TRBV28; CDR3 protein: CASRPSAGTVDRPYF; CDR3 DNA: TGTGCCAGCAGGCCCTCTGCCGGGACCGTCGACCGCCCGTACTTC
clone size: few; J gene: TRBJ1-5; D gene: TRBD1; V gene: TRBV19; CDR3 protein: CATEVGGGNQPQHF; CDR3 DNA: TGTGCCACCGAGGTAGGGGGCGGCAATCAGCCCCAGCATTTT
clone size: few; J gene: TRBJ2-7; D gene: TRBD1; V gene: TRBV6-4; CDR3 protein: CASSPTGGLYEQYF; CDR3 DNA: TGTGCCAGCAGTCCGACAGGGGGGCTCTACGAGCAGTACTTC
clone size: NA; J gene: TRBJ2-7; D gene: TRBD2; V gene: TRBV27; CDR3 protein: CASSSTRGLAGIYYEQYF; CDR3 DNA: TGTGCCAGCAGTTCCACTAGGGGACTAGCGGGAATATACTACGAGCAGTACTTC
clone size: NA; J gene: TRBJ2-2; D gene: TRBD1; V gene: TRBV19; CDR3 protein: CASSSRDSTGELFF; CDR3 DNA: TGTGCCAGTAGTAGCCGGGACAGCACCGGGGAGCTGTTTTTT
clone size: NA; J gene: TRBJ2-5; D gene: TRBD2; V gene: TRBV5-8; CDR3 protein: CASSPRLAAGETQYF; CDR3 DNA: TGTGCCAGCAGTCCCCGACTAGCGGCTGGGGAGACCCAGTACTTC
clone size: NA; J gene: TRBJ2-2; D gene: TRBD1; V gene: TRBV19; CDR3 protein: CASRGGAGTGELFF; CDR3 DNA: TGTGCCAGTAGAGGGGGCGCGGGCACCGGGGAGCTGTTTTTT
clone size: NA; J gene: TRBJ1-4; D gene: TRBD1; V gene: TRBV5-4; CDR3 protein: CASSTGTENEKLFF; CDR3 DNA: TGTGCCAGCAGCACCGGGACAGAGAATGAAAAACTGTTTTTT
clone size: few; J gene: TRBJ2-7; D gene: NA; V gene: TRBV6-1; CDR3 protein: CASSEGSERSEQYF; CDR3 DNA: TGTGCCAGCAGTGAAGGGAGTGAAAGGAGCGAGCAGTACTTC
clone size: NA; J gene: TRBJ2-1; D gene: TRBD2; V gene: TRBV5-8; CDR3 protein: CASSLGVTSYEQFF; CDR3 DNA: TGTGCCAGCAGCTTGGGGGTGACTAGCTATGAGCAGTTCTTC
clone size: NA; J gene: TRBJ2-1; D gene: NA; V gene: TRBV19; CDR3 protein: CAPPGLYNEQFF; CDR3 DNA: TGTGCCCCCCCGGGGCTTTACAATGAGCAGTTCTTC
clone size: NA; J gene: TRBJ2-7; D gene: TRBD2; V gene: TRBV30; CDR3 protein: CAWSVLAGGLTSEQYF; CDR3 DNA: TGTGCCTGGAGTGTACTAGCGGGAGGTCTGACCTCCGAGCAGTACTTC
clone size: NA; J gene: TRBJ1-1; D gene: TRBD1; V gene: TRBV19; CDR3 protein: CASSTRDRAMNTEAFF; CDR3 DNA: TGTGCCAGTAGTACCCGGGACAGAGCAATGAACACTGAAGCTTTCTTT
clone size: NA; J gene: TRBJ2-1; D gene: TRBD2; V gene: TRBV14; CDR3 protein: CASSQAEGLDLQRFF; CDR3 DNA: TGTGCCAGCAGCCAAGCGGAGGGACTAGACCTTCAGCGGTTCTTC
clone size: NA; J gene: TRBJ2-7; D gene: TRBD1; V gene: TRBV19; CDR3 protein: CASRSGQGTYEQYF; CDR3 DNA: TGTGCCAGTAGGTCGGGACAGGGTACCTACGAGCAGTACTTC
clone size: NA; J gene: TRBJ1-2; D gene: NA; V gene: TRBV14; CDR3 protein: CASSQARDYGYTF; CDR3 DNA: TGTGCCAGCAGCCAAGCCAGGGACTATGGCTACACCTTC
clone size: NA; J gene: TRBJ1-1; D gene: NA; V gene: TRBV11-2; CDR3 protein: CASSLMLDTEAFF; CDR3 DNA: TGTGCCAGCAGCTTAATGCTCGACACTGAAGCTTTCTTT
clone size: NA; J gene: TRBJ2-7; D gene: NA; V gene: TRBV10-3; CDR3 protein: CAISESTTYEQYF; CDR3 DNA: TGTGCCATCAGTGAGAGCACTACCTACGAGCAGTACTTC
clone size: NA; J gene: TRBJ2-7; D gene: NA; V gene: TRBV29-1; CDR3 protein: CSVEQGSYEQYF; CDR3 DNA: TGCAGCGTTGAGCAGGGATCCTACGAGCAGTACTTC
clone size: NA; J gene: TRBJ1-4; D gene: NA; V gene: TRBV19; CDR3 protein: CASSIDRSRKLFF; CDR3 DNA: TGTGCCAGTAGTATAGATCGTTCCCGAAAACTGTTTTTT
clone size: NA; J gene: TRBJ1-3; D gene: NA; V gene: TRBV11-2; CDR3 protein: CASSLGFWDSGNTIYF; CDR3 DNA: TGTGCCAGCAGCTTAGGTTTTTGGGACTCTGGAAACACCATATATTTT
clone size: NA; J gene: TRBJ1-6; D gene: NA; V gene: TRBV7-9; CDR3 protein: CASSLSGAGNSPLHF; CDR3 DNA: TGTGCCAGCAGCTTAAGTGGGGCCGGGAATTCACCCCTCCACTTT
clone size: NA; J gene: TRBJ2-2; D gene: NA; V gene: TRBV14; CDR3 protein: CASSQEWWQEGSTGELFF; CDR3 DNA: TGTGCCAGCAGCCAGGAATGGTGGCAGGAAGGGAGCACCGGGGAGCTGTTTTTT
clone size: NA; J gene: TRBJ2-7; D gene: NA; V gene: TRBV7-9; CDR3 protein: CASSQGGAGSWVSYEQYF; CDR3 DNA: TGTGCCAGCAGTCAAGGGGGAGCGGGAAGTTGGGTCTCCTACGAGCAGTACTTC
clone size: few; J gene: TRBJ1-4; D gene: NA; V gene: TRBV4-3; CDR3 protein: CASSQDGGGKLFF; CDR3 DNA: TGCGCCAGCAGCCAAGATGGTGGGGGAAAACTGTTTTTT
clone size: NA; J gene: TRBJ2-7; D gene: NA; V gene: TRBV5-1; CDR3 protein: CASSPQGAWDEQYF; CDR3 DNA: TGCGCCAGCAGCCCTCAAGGGGCCTGGGACGAGCAGTACTTC
clone size: NA; J gene: TRBJ1-5; D gene: TRBD1; V gene: TRBV2; CDR3 protein: CASTTGAGSGQPQHF; CDR3 DNA: TGTGCCAGCACTACAGGGGCCGGATCGGGTCAGCCCCAGCATTTT
clone size: NA; J gene: TRBJ2-7; D gene: NA; V gene: TRBV7-2; CDR3 protein: CASSYRDLSYEQYF; CDR3 DNA: TGTGCCAGCAGTTACAGGGACCTGTCCTACGAGCAGTACTTC
clone size: NA; J gene: TRBJ2-3; D gene: NA; V gene: TRBV9; CDR3 protein: CASSVGSVTDTQYF; CDR3 DNA: TGTGCCAGCAGCGTAGGCTCAGTCACAGATACGCAGTATTTT
clone size: once; J gene: TRBJ2-2; D gene: NA; V gene: TRBV9; CDR3 protein: CASSVDGTGELFF; CDR3 DNA: TGTGCCAGCAGCGTAGACGGCACCGGGGAGCTGTTTTTT
clone size: NA; J gene: TRBJ2-5; D gene: TRBD1; V gene: TRBV5-6; CDR3 protein: CASSTGTGVVQETQYF; CDR3 DNA: TGTGCCAGCAGTACCGGGACAGGGGTGGTCCAAGAGACCCAGTACTTC
clone size: NA; J gene: TRBJ2-2; D gene: TRBD1; V gene: TRBV7-9; CDR3 protein: CASRRGQTGELFF; CDR3 DNA: TGTGCCAGCAGGAGGGGGCAGACCGGGGAGCTGTTTTTT
clone size: NA; J gene: TRBJ2-4; D gene: NA; V gene: TRBV10-3; CDR3 protein: CAISDRENIQYF; CDR3 DNA: TGTGCCATCAGTGATAGGGAAAACATTCAGTACTTC
clone size: NA; J gene: TRBJ2-7; D gene: NA; V gene: TRBV7-8; CDR3 protein: CASSPLRRYYEQYF; CDR3 DNA: TGTGCCAGCAGCCCCCTGCGACGCTACTACGAGCAGTACTTC